Below, 18 T cell receptor beta chains from the same sample are listed, as sequenced in a study of blood T cell repertoires in COVID-19. The repertoire was sequenced with immunoSEQ multiplex PCR; TCRdb's copy has only in-frame clones and lacks some. The table has more than 45,000 clones, more than 80% seen once; the top ten hold approximately 1.5%. The material sequenced was peripheral blood. These TCRs come from a man in his 60s with acute or convalescent COVID-19.

The rearrangement uses TRBV20-1 and TRBJ1-6; the D gene is possibly TRBD1 (5 bases). CDR1 is DFQATT, CDR2 SNEGSKA, per germline (reference sequence). V was clipped by 3 bases and J by 7 bases, with 10 bases between them. The CDR3 has 13 amino acids. The CDR3 protein is CSASETENSPLHF. Here the CDR3 DNA reads TGCAGTGCTAGTGAGACAGAAAATTCACCCCTCCACTTT.

This clone was counted between two and nine times. V is TRBV3-1 (or the pseudogene TRBV3-2) and J is TRBJ2-7; 8 positions agree with TRBD1. Trimming cost V 1 base and J 2 bases; bases outside gene matches: 4. The CDR3 has 15 residues. Germline CDR1 and CDR2: LGHDT and YNNKEL (reference sequence). CDR3 nucleotide sequence: TGTGCCAGCAGCCAAGCAGGGGGCGTAACCTACGAGCAGTACTTC. Protein product: CASSQAGGVTYEQYF.

The chain recombines TRBV7-3 with TRBJ2-2, with TRBD2 identical over 7 bases. CDR3 length: 17 residues. Trimming at V came to 0 bases and at J to 6 bases, leaving 10 bases not matched to a gene. Germline V gene lookup returns CDR1 SGHTA and CDR2 FQGTGA. CDR3 protein: CASSLTGGRVSSGELFF. The CDR3 DNA reads as TGTGCCAGCAGCTTAACCGGGGGGAGGGTCTCGTCCGGGGAGCTGTTTTTT. Full variable domain (remainder filled in from reference TRBV7-3 and TRBJ2-2): GAGVSQTPSNKVTEKGKYVELRCDPISGHTALYWYRQSLGQGPEFLIYFQGTGAADDSGLPNDRFFAVRPEGSVSTLKIQRTERGDSAVYLCASSLTGGRVSSGELFFGEGSRLTVL.

This clone is a singleton in its sample. The chain couples TRBV7-3 to TRBJ2-5; D possibly corresponds to TRBD1 (6 bases). V was shortened by 4 bases and J by 2 bases, with 11 bases between the two germline ends. Germline loops: CDR1 SGHTA, CDR2 FQGTGA. The CDR3 is 14 amino acids. The CDR3 DNA follows: TGTGCCAGCAGCTCCGGGACACATCAAGAGACCCAGTACTTC. It specifies CASSSGTHQETQYF.

The V and J genes are TRBV27 and TRBJ1-6; the match to TRBD1 covers 7 bases. With V trimmed by 0 bases and J by 9 bases, 8 bases remained unmatched. This CDR3 contains 16 residues. In germline, CDR1 is MNHEY, CDR2 SMNVEV (reference sequence). The CDR3 loop is CASSLSGTEAISPLHF. DNA for the CDR3: TGTGCCAGCAGTTTATCGGGGACAGAAGCTATTTCACCCCTCCACTTT.

The chain links TRBV11-1 to TRBJ1-1, with TRBD1 as a possible D gene (6 bases). The CDR3 is made up of 15 amino acids. Germline loops: CDR1 SGHAT, CDR2 FQDESV (reference sequence). The V gene lost 1 base and the J gene lost 4 bases, with 13 bases spanning the gap. The CDR3 DNA reads TGTGCCAGCAGCTTAGGTCCCAGGGGCGTCACTGAAGCTTTCTTT. This gives the protein CASSLGPRGVTEAFF.

This clone was observed once. The chain uses TRBV11-3 and TRBJ2-3, with 7 positions matching TRBD2. The V gene end was trimmed by 2 bases and the J gene end by 7 bases; junction bases not matched to a gene: 12. CDR3 length: 16 residues. From germline, CDR1 is SGHNT and CDR2 YENEEA. The CDR3 loop is CASSLRGGSGLNTQYF. As DNA, the CDR3 is TGTGCCAGCAGCTTACGGGGCGGGAGTGGATTAAATACGCAGTATTTT.

CDR3 sequence reads: CASSSGFTEAFF. The DNA of the CDR3 is TGTGCCAGCAGTTCAGGCTTCACTGAAGCTTTCTTT. This sequence joins TRBV28 and TRBJ1-1; D gene unclear. The V end was cut by 4 bases, the J end by 4 bases, with 7 bases between. Per the germline V gene, CDR1 is MDHEN and CDR2 is SYDVKM. The CDR3 is 12 residues long.

The chain combines TRBV2 with TRBJ1-6; tentative D call: TRBD1 (5 bases). The CDR3 length is 15 residues. The V and J ends lost 9 bases and 7 bases respectively, with 19 bases between them. The V gene's germline CDR1 is SNHLY and CDR2 FYNNEI. CDR3 sequence reads: CASLRRDLRNSPLHF. The CDR3 DNA reads as TGTGCCAGTCTCCGGAGGGACCTAAGAAATTCACCCCTCCACTTT.

This clone was detected once. The chain links TRBV11-2 to TRBJ1-1; 11 bases fit TRBD1. CDR3 length: 14 residues. After removal of 6 bases from V and 4 bases from J, the junction contained 4 bases not matched to a gene. Per germline, CDR1 SGHAT and CDR2 FQNNGV. The CDR3 DNA reads as TGTGCCAGCAGTCCCGGGACAGGGGGCACTGAAGCTTTCTTT. Translating gives CASSPGTGGTEAFF.

This clone appeared once. The V call is TRBV5-4, the J call TRBJ2-2; 7 nucleotides line up with TRBD2. V trimming: 6 bases; J trimming: 4 bases; junction bases outside the gene matches: 12. The CDR3 covers 16 residues. Germline V gene sequence: CDR1 SGHNT, CDR2 YYREEE (reference sequence). DNA of the CDR3: TGTGCCAGCACTTCTGCGGCGGGAGCGGGCACCGGGGAGCTGTTTTTT. Amino acid sequence: CASTSAAGAGTGELFF.

The chain joins TRBV29-1 to TRBJ2-7; D gene ambiguous. This CDR3 is built from 12 residues. V dropped 3 bases and J dropped 4 bases, with 10 bases sitting between them. Looked up from germline, CDR1 is SQVTM and CDR2 is ANQGSEA. The CDR3, as DNA: TGCAGCGTTGACACGGGTTCGTACGAGCAGTACTTC. This codes for CSVDTGSYEQYF.

This CDR3 is CASRKGGEQYF. In nucleotides, the CDR3 is TGTGCCAGCAGGAAAGGGGGCGAGCAGTACTTC. The chain links TRBV6-5 to TRBJ2-7, with D tentatively TRBD1 (6 bases). V was pared by 6 bases and J by 6 bases, with 9 bases between. The CDR3 sequence is 11 residues long. Germline CDR1 is MNHEY and CDR2 is SVGAGI.

The genes are TRBV20-1 and TRBJ1-2; D unresolved. This CDR3 is built from 10 residues. With 0 bases removed from V and 8 bases from J, the gap between germline ends came to 4 bases. Germline V CDR1 and CDR2: DFQATT, SNEGSKA (reference sequence). The CDR3 here is CSARDPGYTF. CDR3 nucleotide sequence: TGCAGTGCTAGAGATCCAGGCTACACCTTC.

This clone was counted a single time. The CDR3 spells CASSREGDYTGELFF. CDR3 in DNA: TGTGCCAGCAGCCGAGAAGGGGACTACACCGGGGAGCTGTTTTTT. The chain employs TRBV11-2 and TRBJ2-2; maybe TRBD2 (6 bases). There are 15 residues in the CDR3. V was clipped by 5 bases and J by 3 bases, with 13 bases between them. The germline V gene encodes CDR1 SGHAT and CDR2 FQNNGV.

The chain links TRBV5-3 to TRBJ2-7; a possible D gene is TRBD2 (6 bases). TRBV5-3 falls under the ORF class, with uncertain function. V was shortened by 3 bases and J by 1 base, with 14 bases between the two germline ends. The CDR3 contains 15 residues. Written as DNA, the CDR3 is TGTGCCAGAAGCTCTAGGCCGGGAGCTTCCTACGAGCAGTACTTC. It specifies CARSSRPGASYEQYF.

This chain links TRBV6-1 with TRBJ1-5, with TRBD1 as a possible D gene (5 bases). Germline CDR1 is MNHNS and CDR2 is SASEGT. The CDR3 has 14 residues. V lost 3 bases to trimming and J lost 7 bases, with 13 bases between them. The CDR3 sequence: CASSDGVPGQPQHF. CDR3 DNA sequence: TGTGCCAGCAGTGATGGGGTTCCAGGGCAGCCCCAGCATTTT.

The J gene is TRBJ1-4, the V gene TRBV5-6; 9 nucleotides line up with TRBD1. This CDR3 contains 15 residues. J lost 3 bases, V lost 2 bases, and 2 bases had no gene match. CDR1 SGHDT and CDR2 YYEEEE come from the germline V gene. CDR3 coding DNA: TGTGCCAGCAGCTTCGGACAGGGGTCTAATGAAAAACTGTTTTTT. Protein: CASSFGQGSNEKLFF.